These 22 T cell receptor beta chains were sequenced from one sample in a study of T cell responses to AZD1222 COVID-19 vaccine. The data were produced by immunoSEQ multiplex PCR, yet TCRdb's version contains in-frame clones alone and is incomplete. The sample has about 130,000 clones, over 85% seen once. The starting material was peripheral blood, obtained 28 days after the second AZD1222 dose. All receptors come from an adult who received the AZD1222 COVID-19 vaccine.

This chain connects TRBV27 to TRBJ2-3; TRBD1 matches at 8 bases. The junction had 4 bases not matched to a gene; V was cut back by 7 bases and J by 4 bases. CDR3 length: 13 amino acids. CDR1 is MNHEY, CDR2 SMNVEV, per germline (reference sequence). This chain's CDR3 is CASTGGSADTQYF. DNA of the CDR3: TGTGCCAGCACAGGGGGCAGCGCAGATACGCAGTATTTT.

The CDR3 region has the DNA TGTGCCAGCAGTTTCCCCGGGGACGGCTACACCTTC. The encoded protein is CASSFPGDGYTF. This rearrangement joins TRBV28 to TRBJ1-2; perhaps TRBD1 as D (5 bases). With 3 bases removed from V and 8 bases from J, the gap between germline ends came to 10 bases. The germline CDR1 and CDR2 sequences are MDHEN and SYDVKM. This CDR3 has 12 residues.

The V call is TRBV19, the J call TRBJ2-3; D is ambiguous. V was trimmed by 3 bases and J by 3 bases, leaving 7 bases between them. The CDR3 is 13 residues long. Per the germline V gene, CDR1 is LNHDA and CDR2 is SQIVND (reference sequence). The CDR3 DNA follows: TGTGCCAGTAGTATCCCCTCTACAGATACGCAGTATTTT. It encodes CASSIPSTDTQYF.

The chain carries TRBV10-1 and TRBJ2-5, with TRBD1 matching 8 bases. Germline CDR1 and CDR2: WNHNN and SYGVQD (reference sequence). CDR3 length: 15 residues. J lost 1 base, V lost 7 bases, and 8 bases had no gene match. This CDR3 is CASKRTGRPQETQYF. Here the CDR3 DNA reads TGCGCCAGCAAAAGGACAGGGAGGCCCCAAGAGACCCAGTACTTC.

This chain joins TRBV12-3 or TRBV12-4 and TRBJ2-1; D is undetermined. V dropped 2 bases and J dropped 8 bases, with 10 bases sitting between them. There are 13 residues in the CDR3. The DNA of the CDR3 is TGTGCCAGCAGTTTATTGGGTTTCGATGAGCAGTTCTTC. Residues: CASSLLGFDEQFF.

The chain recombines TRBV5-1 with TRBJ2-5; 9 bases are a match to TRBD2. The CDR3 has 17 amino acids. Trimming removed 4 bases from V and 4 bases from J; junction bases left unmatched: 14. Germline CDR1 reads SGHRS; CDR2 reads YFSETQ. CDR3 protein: CASSPFGGGAIPETQYF. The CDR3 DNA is TGCGCCAGCAGCCCCTTCGGCGGGGGGGCCATTCCAGAGACCCAGTACTTC.

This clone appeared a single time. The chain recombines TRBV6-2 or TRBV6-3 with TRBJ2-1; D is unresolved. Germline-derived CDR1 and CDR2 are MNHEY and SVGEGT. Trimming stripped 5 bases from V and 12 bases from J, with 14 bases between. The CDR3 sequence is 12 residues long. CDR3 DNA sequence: TGTGCCAGCAGTACGGCGACTTGGGGGCAGTTCTTC. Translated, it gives CASSTATWGQFF.

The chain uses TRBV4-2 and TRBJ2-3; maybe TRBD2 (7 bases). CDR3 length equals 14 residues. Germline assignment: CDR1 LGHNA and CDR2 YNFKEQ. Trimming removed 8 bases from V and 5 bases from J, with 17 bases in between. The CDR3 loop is CASGGAGVEDTQYF. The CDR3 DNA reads TGTGCCAGCGGGGGGGCAGGGGTGGAAGATACGCAGTATTTT.

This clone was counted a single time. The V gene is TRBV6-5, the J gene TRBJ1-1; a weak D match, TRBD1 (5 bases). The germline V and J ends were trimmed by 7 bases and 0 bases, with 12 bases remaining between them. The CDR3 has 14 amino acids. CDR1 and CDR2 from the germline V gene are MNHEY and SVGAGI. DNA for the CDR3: TGTGCCAGCACCCGACAGAGCATGAACACTGAAGCTTTCTTT. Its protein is CASTRQSMNTEAFF.

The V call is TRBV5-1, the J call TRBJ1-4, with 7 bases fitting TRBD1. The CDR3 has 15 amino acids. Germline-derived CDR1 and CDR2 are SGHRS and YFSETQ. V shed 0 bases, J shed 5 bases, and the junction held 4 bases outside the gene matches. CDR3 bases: TGCGCCAGCAGCTTGGGACAGGGTACCAATGAAAAACTGTTTTTT. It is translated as CASSLGQGTNEKLFF.

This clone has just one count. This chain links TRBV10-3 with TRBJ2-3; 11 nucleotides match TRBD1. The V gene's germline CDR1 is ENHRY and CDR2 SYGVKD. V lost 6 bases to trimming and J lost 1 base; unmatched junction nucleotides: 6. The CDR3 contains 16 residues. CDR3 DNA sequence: TGTGCCATCAGCCGGACAGGGGGCAGCGGCACAGATACGCAGTATTTT. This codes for CAISRTGGSGTDTQYF.

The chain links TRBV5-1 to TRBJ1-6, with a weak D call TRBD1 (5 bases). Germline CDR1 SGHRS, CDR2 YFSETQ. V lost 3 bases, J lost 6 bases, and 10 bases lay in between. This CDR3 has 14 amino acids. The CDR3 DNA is TGCGCCAGCAGCTCCAGACAGTTTAATTCACCCCTCCACTTT. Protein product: CASSSRQFNSPLHF.

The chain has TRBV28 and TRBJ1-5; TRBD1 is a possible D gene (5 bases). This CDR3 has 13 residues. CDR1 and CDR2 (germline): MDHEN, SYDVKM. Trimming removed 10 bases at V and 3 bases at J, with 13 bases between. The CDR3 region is CAILRGDNQPQHF. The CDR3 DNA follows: TGTGCCATATTGCGGGGGGACAATCAGCCCCAGCATTTT.

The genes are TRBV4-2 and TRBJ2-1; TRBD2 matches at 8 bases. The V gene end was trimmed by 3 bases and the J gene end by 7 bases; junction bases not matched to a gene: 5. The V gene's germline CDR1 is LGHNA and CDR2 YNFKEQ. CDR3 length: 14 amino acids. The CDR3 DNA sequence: TGTGCCAGCAGCCAGCTCCTAGCGGGTAATGAGCAGTTCTTC. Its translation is CASSQLLAGNEQFF.

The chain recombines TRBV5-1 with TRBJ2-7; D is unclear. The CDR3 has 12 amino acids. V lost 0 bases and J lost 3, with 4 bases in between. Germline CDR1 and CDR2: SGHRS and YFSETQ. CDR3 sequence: CASSLDLYEQYF. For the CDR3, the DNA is TGCGCCAGCAGCTTGGATCTCTACGAGCAGTACTTC.

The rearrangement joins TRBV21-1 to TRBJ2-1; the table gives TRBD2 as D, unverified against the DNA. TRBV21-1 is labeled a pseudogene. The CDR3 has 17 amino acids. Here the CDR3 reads CASSGEWPRYSYNEQFF. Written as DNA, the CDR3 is TGTGCCAGCAGCGGAGAATGGCCTAGGTACTCCTACAATGAGCAGTTCTTC.

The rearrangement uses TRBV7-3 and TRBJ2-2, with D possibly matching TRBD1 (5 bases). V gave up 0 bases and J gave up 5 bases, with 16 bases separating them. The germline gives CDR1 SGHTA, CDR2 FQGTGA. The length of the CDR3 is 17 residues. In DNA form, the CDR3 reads TGTGCCAGCAGCTTAACGTCTCAGGGAACTCGGACCGGGGAGCTGTTTTTT. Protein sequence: CASSLTSQGTRTGELFF. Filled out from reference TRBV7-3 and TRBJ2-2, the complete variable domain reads GAGVSQTPSNKVTEKGKYVELRCDPISGHTALYWYRQSLGQGPEFLIYFQGTGAADDSGLPNDRFFAVRPEGSVSTLKIQRTERGDSAVYLCASSLTSQGTRTGELFFGEGSRLTVL.

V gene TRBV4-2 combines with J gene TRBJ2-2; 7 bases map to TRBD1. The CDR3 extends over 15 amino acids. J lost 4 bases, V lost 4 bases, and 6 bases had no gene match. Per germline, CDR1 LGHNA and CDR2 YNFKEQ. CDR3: CASSPKGAGTGELFF. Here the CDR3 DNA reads TGTGCCAGCAGCCCTAAGGGGGCAGGCACCGGGGAGCTGTTTTTT.

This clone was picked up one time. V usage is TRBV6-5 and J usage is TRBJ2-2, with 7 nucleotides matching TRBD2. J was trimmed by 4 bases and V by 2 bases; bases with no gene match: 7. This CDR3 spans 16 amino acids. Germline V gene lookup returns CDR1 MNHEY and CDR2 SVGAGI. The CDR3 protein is CASSYGGGRSTGELFF. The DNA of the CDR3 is TGTGCCAGCAGTTACGGGGGGGGAAGGAGCACCGGGGAGCTGTTTTTT.

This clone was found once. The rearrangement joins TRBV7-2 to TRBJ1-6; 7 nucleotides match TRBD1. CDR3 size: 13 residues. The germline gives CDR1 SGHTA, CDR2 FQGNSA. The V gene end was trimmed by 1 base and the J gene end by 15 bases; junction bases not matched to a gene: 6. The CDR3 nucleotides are TGTGCCAGCAGCTTAGGTTCGACAGGGTACCTCCACTTT. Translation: CASSLGSTGYLHF.

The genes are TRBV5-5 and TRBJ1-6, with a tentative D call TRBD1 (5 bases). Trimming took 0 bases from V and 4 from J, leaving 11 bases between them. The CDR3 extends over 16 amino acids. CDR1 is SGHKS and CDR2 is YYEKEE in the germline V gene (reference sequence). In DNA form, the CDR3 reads TGTGCCAGCAGCTTGGGGCCGGGACGGTATAATTCACCCCTCCACTTT. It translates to CASSLGPGRYNSPLHF.

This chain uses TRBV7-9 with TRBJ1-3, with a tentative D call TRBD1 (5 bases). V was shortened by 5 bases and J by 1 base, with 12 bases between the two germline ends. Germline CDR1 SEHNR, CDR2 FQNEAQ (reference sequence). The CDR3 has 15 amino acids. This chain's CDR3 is CASSRAGMSGNTIYF. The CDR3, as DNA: TGTGCCAGCAGCCGCGCAGGGATGTCTGGAAACACCATATATTTT.